The clone carrying this TCR beta chain turned up a few times. This entry comes from a study of T cells in Graves' hyperthyroidism and ophthalmopathy. J was trimmed by 8 bases and V by 4 bases; bases with no gene match: 6. The CDR3 sequence is 13 residues long. The germline V gene encodes CDR1 SEHNR and CDR2 FQNEAQ (reference sequence). Authors of the study amplified TCR beta CDR3 regions from RNA transcripts. The TCR CDR3 first-round RT-PCR relied on the HTBI primer set. TCRdb reanalysed the multiplex PCR reads using MiXCR and keeps one entry per CDR3 protein. Of around 300,000 distinct CDR3 sequences listed, roughly 14% are singletons.

The V call is TRBV7-9, the J call TRBJ1-2; 8 bases map to TRBD1. This clonotype was obtained from a woman in her twenties or thirties with Graves' hyperthyroidism. Sequenced sample: blood. CDR3 in DNA: TGTGCCAGCAGCTCCGACAGGGGAGGAGGCTACACCTTC. Translation: CASSSDRGGGYTF. The full variable domain, rest sourced from reference TRBV7-9 and TRBJ1-2, is DTGVSQNPRHKITKRGQNVTFRCDPISEHNRLYWYRQTLGQGPEFLTYFQNEAQLEKSRLLSDRFSAERPKGSFSTLEIQRTEQGDSAMYLCASSSDRGGGYTFGSGTRLTVV.